The rows below give T cell receptor beta chains drawn from one sample of a study of radiotherapy plus CTLA-4 blockade in lung cancer. Sequencing used immunoSEQ multiplex PCR; TCRdb keeps in-frame clones, though not all of them. Of roughly 59,000 clones in the sample, approximately 65% are singletons; the top ten hold roughly 8.7%. The sequencing used peripheral blood, collected from a patient treated with radiotherapy plus ipilimumab. All receptors derive from a human donor with non-small cell lung cancer whose response to radiotherapy plus ipilimumab could not be evaluated. Each CDR3 is given with its conserved first and last residue. D genes are given only for firm matches. Clone size is stated in some rows and not others, as once, few, many or a class when expanded.

TRBJ2-7,TRBD2,15,TRBV2,NA,TGTGCCAGCAGGGGCGGGGGGGATCGAGCCTACGAGCAGTACTTC,CASRGGGDRAYEQYF
TRBJ2-2,TRBD2,14,TRBV6-5,NA,TGTGCCAGCCGACTAGCGGGAGGGCCTGGGGAGCTGTTTTTT,CASRLAGGPGELFF
TRBJ2-5,NA,12,TRBV2,NA,TGTGCCAGCAGTGTCCAGGGTGAGACCCAGTACTTC,CASSVQGETQYF
TRBJ2-3,NA,16,TRBV4-3,NA,TGCGCCAGCAGCGAAAGACAGGGGACTACCACAGATACGCAGTATTTT,CASSERQGTTTDTQYF
TRBJ1-1,NA,14,TRBV28,NA,TGTGCCAGCAGTTTAGCTTTACAGTTCACTGAAGCTTTCTTT,CASSLALQFTEAFF
TRBJ2-5,TRBD1,16,TRBV5-1,NA,TGCGCCAGCAGTCGGGACAGGGGCGGCAGTCAAGAGACCCAGTACTTC,CASSRDRGGSQETQYF
TRBJ1-1,NA,11,TRBV20-1,NA,TGCAGTGCTAGAGGACCTAGCGAAGCTTTCTTT,CSARGPSEAFF
TRBJ2-7,NA,15,TRBV7-2,NA,TGTGCCAGCAGCCGCGAGGTCCTCAGGGGCTACGAGCAGTACTTC,CASSREVLRGYEQYF
TRBJ2-1,NA,14,TRBV6-5,few,TGTGCCAGCAGTTACGGTACAGAAGACAATGAGCAGTTCTTC,CASSYGTEDNEQFF
TRBJ2-7,TRBD2,16,TRBV2,NA,TGTGCCAGCAGTGAAGGTCTGGGACTAGCACCCTACGAGCAGTACTTC,CASSEGLGLAPYEQYF
TRBJ1-5,NA,17,TRBV19,once,TGTGCCAGTAGTATAGATTGGGGGCCACCAGGGAATCAGCCCCAGCATTTT,CASSIDWGPPGNQPQHF
TRBJ2-6,TRBD1,17,TRBV10-3,NA,TGTGCCATCAGTGCAGACAGGGGTTACTCTGGGGCCAACGTCCTGACTTTC,CAISADRGYSGANVLTF
TRBJ1-1,TRBD1,14,TRBV6-5,NA,TGTGCCAGCAGCGTACAGGGGGGGTACACTGAAGCTTTCTTT,CASSVQGGYTEAFF
TRBJ2-7,NA,12,TRBV6-1,few,TGTGCCAGCAGCCGAGAGTACGCCGAGCAGTACTTC,CASSREYAEQYF
TRBJ2-3,TRBD2,16,TRBV4-2,NA,TGTGCCACCCAGCCAAACCTAGCGGGAGGGATAGATACGCAGTATTTT,CATQPNLAGGIDTQYF
TRBJ1-4,TRBD1,11,TRBV30,few,TGTGCCTGGAGGAGGGACAGCCATCCGTTTTTT,CAWRRDSHPFF
TRBJ1-1,NA,12,TRBV14,few,TGTGCCAGCAGCCAAGTGAGGACTGAAGCTTTCTTT,CASSQVRTEAFF
TRBJ2-5,NA,18,TRBV5-1,few,TGCGCCAGCAGCTCCTACGGACAGACAGGAATAATTTCAGAGACCCAGTACTTC,CASSSYGQTGIISETQYF
TRBJ2-1,TRBD2,15,TRBV5-6,NA,TGTGCCAGCAGCGAGACTAGCGGGAGTCTCGATGAGCAGTTCTTC,CASSETSGSLDEQFF
TRBJ2-5,TRBD2,17,TRBV5-6,NA,TGTGCCAGCAGCTCGCAAACAGGACTAGCGGGAGCAGAGACCCAGTACTTC,CASSSQTGLAGAETQYF
TRBJ2-1,NA,15,TRBV11-3,NA,TGTGCCAGCAGCTTTCACCCCCAGACTGACAATGAGCAGTTCTTC,CASSFHPQTDNEQFF
TRBJ1-2,NA,13,TRBV18,NA,TGTGCCAGCTCACCCCCACTCTCGAATGGCTACACCTTC,CASSPPLSNGYTF
TRBJ2-5,TRBD2,17,TRBV7-8,NA,TGTGCCAGCAGCTTAGCCGGGTTGCGGGGGACCCAAGAGACCCAGTACTTC,CASSLAGLRGTQETQYF
TRBJ2-5,NA,14,TRBV2,NA,TGTGCCAGCAGCGGGGGGCTCTCCCAAGAGACCCAGTACTTC,CASSGGLSQETQYF
TRBJ1-2,NA,14,TRBV28,NA,TGTGCCAGCAGTTTATCACAGGGAGAAAATGGCTACACCTTC,CASSLSQGENGYTF
TRBJ2-1,NA,13,TRBV7-9,NA,TGTGCCAGCTTCTTTCTCCGCTACAATGAGCAGTTCTTC,CASFFLRYNEQFF
TRBJ1-2,NA,13,TRBV7-8,NA,TGTGCCAGCAGCTTAAGAGGCAGCTATGGCTACACCTTC,CASSLRGSYGYTF
TRBJ2-2,TRBD1,14,TRBV5-1,NA,TGCGCCAGCAAGACGGGACAGATCACCGGGGAGCTGTTTTTT,CASKTGQITGELFF
TRBJ1-5,NA,13,TRBV7-9,NA,TGTGCCAGCAGCTTACGGGGGAACCAGCCCCAGCATTTT,CASSLRGNQPQHF
TRBJ2-2,NA,14,TRBV7-2,NA,TGTGCCAGCAGCCCCCGAGCGAACACCGGGGAGCTGTTTTTT,CASSPRANTGELFF
TRBJ2-7,TRBD2,16,TRBV5-4,NA,TGTGCCAGCAGCTTGCGTCTTAGCGGGGTGAACTACGAGCAGTACTTC,CASSLRLSGVNYEQYF
TRBJ2-2,TRBD1,16,TRBV2,few,TGTGCCAGCAGTGAAACGCGGACAGGGCTCACCGGGGAGCTGTTTTTT,CASSETRTGLTGELFF
TRBJ1-2,NA,13,TRBV29-1,few,TGCAGCGTTGACGACCGCGGGGGGTATGGCTACACCTTC,CSVDDRGGYGYTF